A single TCR beta chain is shown here with its context. The CDR3 contains 15 residues. Germline values: CDR1 LGHNA, CDR2 YNFKEQ. J gave up 4 bases and V 1 base, and 4 bases lay outside the gene matches. This sample is drawn from a study of shared clonotypes between healthy human individuals. Replicate PCRs for sorted subsets used around 200 ng DNA; this equaled 33,000 or so T cell genomes. TCRdb keeps only in-frame clones here, not all; method: immunoSEQ multiplex PCR. The sample carries approximately 2.1 million clones, approximately 95% recorded once. The sequence was obtained from a man between 18 and 35 years old in good health. Some clones in this sample may be carry-over from other donors' samples. Sequencing was performed on naive CD4+ T cells from PBMCs. The subset: CD45RA+ positively selected. J is TRBJ2-1 and V is TRBV4-2; 7 bases line up with TRBD2. CDR3 sequence reads: CASSQVASGYNEQFF. CDR3 bases: TGTGCCAGCAGCCAAGTTGCTAGCGGATACAATGAGCAGTTCTTC.